The present entry profiles one T cell receptor beta chain with its context. Antigen: not known. The data were taken from a study of cytomegalovirus exposure and HLA in healthy donors. Regarding the study as a whole: Indistinguishable V segments, including TRBV6-2 and TRBV6-3, were excluded.

Per the germline V gene, CDR1 is MNHNS and CDR2 is SASEGT. The CDR3 is 13 amino acids. After removal of 3 bases from V and 2 bases from J, the junction contained 0 bases not matched to a gene. PCR was performed using 60 Vbeta and 13 Jbeta primers. Using immunoSEQ multiplex PCR, the repertoire was profiled, and TCRdb retains in-frame clones only, with some absent. The data hold some 150,000 clones, with 75% to 85% observed a single time. The TCR sequence derives from a man aged 30 to 45 in good health and CMV-seronegative. Sequenced sample: PBMCs. The rearrangement links TRBV6-1 to TRBJ2-7; 8 positions match TRBD1. In DNA, the CDR3 is TGTGCCAGCAGTGAGACAGGGGCCTACGAGCAGTACTTC. The encoded protein is CASSETGAYEQYF.